The 23 T cell receptor beta chains presented below share a single source sample, sequenced in a study of T-cell reconstitution after alpha-beta-depleted transplantation in children. Preparing the TCRbeta library involved the use of unique molecular identifiers. TCRdb re-called the PCR reads through MiXCR, storing one row per CDR3 protein. Here the sample spans a few hundred thousand distinct CDR3 sequences, about 9.4% being singletons. This sample comprised PBMCs from the stem cell graft donor, obtained from the stem cell graft. The source is a human donor who donated a stem cell graft to a child with acute lymphoblastic leukemia.

The chain employs TRBV7-9 and TRBJ2-3; D is uncertain. The CDR3 length is 12 residues. Per the germline V gene, CDR1 is SEHNR and CDR2 is FQNEAQ (reference sequence). V lost 3 bases and J lost 2, with 3 bases in between. CDR3 protein: CASSFVTDTQYF. CDR3 coding DNA: TGTGCCAGCAGCTTCGTCACAGATACGCAGTATTTT.

This chain uses TRBV9 with TRBJ2-1; 10 bases are shared with TRBD2. This CDR3 is 15 amino acids long. Germline V gene sequence: CDR1 SGDLS, CDR2 YYNGEE. The V segment lost 1 base and the J segment 4 bases; nucleotides outside the gene matches: 2. CDR3 sequence reads: CASSVTSGTYNEQFF. The DNA for the CDR3 is TGTGCCAGCAGCGTAACTAGCGGGACATACAATGAGCAGTTCTTC.

In its sample, this clonotype was seen a few times. The chain recombines TRBV7-2 with TRBJ2-7; D perhaps matches TRBD1 (6 bases). The germline V gene has CDR1 SGHTA and CDR2 FQGNSA. Trimming cost V 5 bases and J 2 bases, with 16 bases left between them. The CDR3 runs to 15 residues. The CDR3 sequence is CASSRRTGTPYEQYF. CDR3 bases: TGTGCCAGCAGCCGCCGGACCGGGACACCCTACGAGCAGTACTTC.

The V call is TRBV9, the J call TRBJ2-2; D call uncertain. The CDR3 consists of 14 residues. Germline values: CDR1 SGDLS, CDR2 YYNGEE. V lost 0 bases, J lost 2 bases, and 5 bases lay in between. The CDR3 protein is CASSVVLNTGELFF. In DNA, the CDR3 is TGTGCCAGCAGCGTAGTACTAAACACCGGGGAGCTGTTTTTT.

The CDR3 coding sequence is TGCAGCGTTACTTGGGACAGCCCCTACGAGCAGTACTTC. This codes for CSVTWDSPYEQYF. The rearrangement links TRBV29-1 to TRBJ2-7; 7 bases align to TRBD1. Trimming cost V 5 bases and J 2 bases; bases outside gene matches: 6. Germline V gives CDR1 SQVTM, CDR2 ANQGSEA. The CDR3 runs to 13 residues.

The CDR3 reads CASSVTSGVSYEQYF. In DNA, the CDR3 is TGTGCCAGCAGTGTAACTAGCGGGGTGTCCTACGAGCAGTACTTC. The rearrangement links TRBV2 to TRBJ2-7; 10 bases fit TRBD2. This CDR3 region has 15 residues. CDR1 and CDR2 (germline): SNHLY, FYNNEI. Unmatched junction bases numbered 4, after V lost 4 bases and J lost 1 base.

V is TRBV4-2 and J is TRBJ2-4; D is possibly TRBD2 (6 bases). Germline CDR1 and CDR2: LGHNA and YNFKEQ. The CDR3 runs 14 residues. Trimming took off 4 bases at V and 8 bases at J, with 15 bases between the two ends. CDR3 DNA sequence: TGTGCCAGCAGCCCCGGAGGAGGGCGAGACATTCAGTACTTC. Protein sequence: CASSPGGGRDIQYF.

The table lists this clonotype with many counts. The rearrangement uses TRBV7-2 and TRBJ2-7; 9 bases are shared with TRBD1. The CDR3 has 16 amino acids. Germline CDR1 SGHTA, CDR2 FQGNSA. J was trimmed by 3 bases and V by 3 bases; bases with no gene match: 9. CDR3 DNA sequence: TGTGCCAGCAGCTTTACAGGGGGCCCAGTAAACTACGAGCAGTACTTC. It codes for CASSFTGGPVNYEQYF.

V is TRBV7-2 and J is TRBJ1-3; no definite D call. The CDR3 has 17 amino acids. In germline, CDR1 is SGHTA, CDR2 FQGNSA. The V gene lost 0 bases and the J gene lost 2 bases, with 14 bases spanning the gap. CDR3 sequence: CASSLASGGSAGNTIYF. The CDR3 nucleotides read TGTGCCAGCAGCTTAGCCTCGGGAGGAAGCGCTGGAAACACCATATATTTT.

This clonotype was counted a few times. The V and J genes are TRBV7-8 and TRBJ2-5, with 10 bases identical to TRBD2. The CDR3 has 19 amino acids. V trimming: 6 bases; J trimming: 5 bases; junction bases outside the gene matches: 21. CDR1 and CDR2 from the germline V gene are SGHVS and FQNEAQ. The CDR3: CASRSLAGAGGYGGETQYF. DNA of the CDR3: TGTGCCAGCAGGTCCCTAGCGGGAGCAGGGGGCTATGGGGGTGAGACCCAGTACTTC.

As regards this clonotype: This may arise from a read error, as a much more abundant clone is one base away. The chain joins TRBV10-1 to TRBJ2-1; 8 positions agree with TRBD2. Germline lookup yields CDR1 WNHNN and CDR2 SYGVQD (reference sequence). This CDR3 region has 16 residues. DNA of the CDR3: TGCGCCAGCAGTGAGTCGGTGACTAGCGTCCACAATGAGCACTTCTTC. It translates to CASSESVTSVHNEHFF.

This clonotype was counted a single time. The chain combines TRBV20-1 with TRBJ1-5; D perhaps matches TRBD1 (5 bases). This CDR3 has 13 amino acids. The V end was cut by 6 bases, the J end by 7 bases, with 16 bases between. Germline V CDR1 and CDR2: DFQATT, SNEGSKA (reference sequence). The CDR3 nucleotides read TGCAGTGCGGAAACAGGCCTTGGCCAGCCCCAGCATTTT. Amino acids: CSAETGLGQPQHF.

The V and J genes are TRBV20-1 and TRBJ2-3; D possibly corresponds to TRBD2 (6 bases). This CDR3 has 13 residues. Germline CDR1 reads DFQATT; CDR2 reads SNEGSKA (reference sequence). CDR3 protein: CSLVGLSTDTQYF. CDR3 bases: TGCAGCCTAGTGGGACTCAGCACAGATACGCAGTATTTT.

The table lists this clonotype with a few counts. This rearrangement joins TRBV5-1 to TRBJ2-7; the D call may be TRBD1 or TRBD2 (5 bases each). CDR3 length equals 14 residues. The V and J ends lost 0 bases and 6 bases respectively, with 13 bases between them. Germline values: CDR1 SGHRS, CDR2 YFSETQ. The CDR3, as DNA: TGCGCCAGCAGCTTGGAAGGGAGACAGATCGAGCAGTACTTC. Residues: CASSLEGRQIEQYF.

V usage is TRBV5-5 and J usage is TRBJ2-1, with D possibly TRBD1 on 6 matching bases. With 8 bases removed from V and 2 bases from J, the gap between germline ends came to 17 bases. This CDR3 is built from 15 residues. Looked up from germline, CDR1 is SGHKS and CDR2 is YYEKEE (reference sequence). CDR3 protein: CASIRGTFTYNEQFF. The CDR3 nucleotides are TGTGCCAGTATTAGGGGGACATTCACCTACAATGAGCAGTTCTTC.

This CDR3 is CASSFPGLAGRVTGELFF. CDR3 sequence (DNA): TGTGCCAGCAGTTTTCCAGGACTAGCGGGGAGGGTAACCGGGGAGCTGTTTTTT. V gene TRBV3-1 combines with J gene TRBJ2-2, with 12 bases that match TRBD2. The length of the CDR3 is 18 residues. Germline V gives CDR1 LGHDT, CDR2 YNNKEL (reference sequence). The junction had 13 bases not matched to a gene; V was cut back by 6 bases and J by 5 bases.

This chain joins TRBV4-3 and TRBJ2-7, with D hard to call. Germline CDR1 reads LGHNA; CDR2 reads YSLEER. CDR3 size: 15 residues. Deletions cut 0 bases from V and 3 bases from J, with 12 bases between. The DNA for the CDR3 is TGCGCCAGCAGCCAAGATTTCGGCGGAATCTACGAGCAGTACTTC. It codes for CASSQDFGGIYEQYF.

This clonotype was observed a few times. The V call is TRBV20-1, the J call TRBJ2-7; 8 bases are shared with TRBD2. V trimming: 6 bases; J trimming: 1 base; junction bases outside the gene matches: 5. The CDR3 runs to 13 residues. Germline CDR1 DFQATT, CDR2 SNEGSKA (reference sequence). CDR3 protein: CSAGGALSYEQYF. DNA for the CDR3: TGCAGTGCCGGGGGGGCCTTATCCTACGAGCAGTACTTC.

The J gene is TRBJ2-7, the V gene TRBV12-3 or TRBV12-4; 7 bases agree with TRBD1. V shed 4 bases, J shed 9 bases, and the junction held 15 bases outside the gene matches. This CDR3 is 15 amino acids long. As DNA, the CDR3 is TGTGCCAGCAGTTGGGGACAGTCCTCGGCGCGAGGGCAGTACTTC. It yields the protein CASSWGQSSARGQYF.

V and J are TRBV7-8 and TRBJ2-7; 7 nucleotides agree with TRBD2. The CDR3 length is 14 residues. Germline V gene sequence: CDR1 SGHVS, CDR2 FQNEAQ. V lost 8 bases to trimming and J lost 5 bases; unmatched junction nucleotides: 12. The CDR3 DNA reads TGTGCCAGCGAGAAGACGGCGGGAGAGGACGAGCAGTACTTC. Its translation is CASEKTAGEDEQYF.

As regards this clonotype: The junction and the germline gene differ at one end; a read error may be behind it. The chain combines TRBV12-3 or TRBV12-4 with TRBJ1-1; a weak D match, TRBD1 (6 bases). The CDR3 spans 15 residues. The CDR3 region is CTSSPLQGPNTEAFF. CDR3 nucleotide sequence: TGTACCAGCAGCCCTTTACAGGGTCCAAACACTGAAGCTTTCTTT.

The chain combines TRBV15 with TRBJ2-4; D remains unclear. The germline V and J ends were trimmed by 4 bases and 8 bases, with 15 bases remaining between them. The CDR3 is made up of 14 amino acids. CDR1 LNHNV and CDR2 YYDKDF come from the germline V gene (reference sequence). The CDR3 region has the DNA TGTGCCACCAGCATCCCCTCCAGTGTTTACATTCAGTACTTC. Translating it yields CATSIPSSVYIQYF.

The chain combines TRBV6-2 or TRBV6-3 with TRBJ2-2, with D possibly being TRBD1 (5 bases). CDR1 MNHEY and CDR2 SVGEGT come from the germline V gene. The CDR3 spans 14 residues. Trimming pared 5 bases from V and 3 bases from J, leaving 10 bases between. The CDR3 sequence: CASSVGQHTGELFF. The CDR3 bases are TGTGCCAGCAGTGTCGGACAACACACCGGGGAGCTGTTTTTT.